Described below is a single TCR beta chain sequence and its context. Antigen unknown. The source of the sample is a study of OX40 agonist ivuxolimab in advanced cancers. Study observations and caveats: Low clonal expansion, among the lowest seen, marked partial responders at 0.1-3.0 mg/kg.

Only in-frame clones appear in the TCRdb table, and some are missing; sequencing was by immunoSEQ multiplex PCR. The sample holds about 70,000 clones; around 88% are singletons and the top ten take 2.5% to 3.5%. Autoimmune disease history or systemic immunosuppression meant exclusion. Germline assignment: CDR1 SNHLY and CDR2 FYNNEI. Trimming took 10 bases from V and 3 from J; bases not matched to a gene: 8. The CDR3 spans 14 residues. The sequencing here drew on CD4+ or CD8+ T cells sorted from blood, taken in a trial of the OX40 agonist ivuxolimab. The source is an adult with an advanced solid tumor such as melanoma, head and neck, liver or kidney cancer. The rearrangement links TRBV2 to TRBJ2-7; 11 bases align to TRBD1. CDR3 protein: CATEDRGRVYEQYF. CDR3 coding DNA: TGTGCCACCGAGGACAGGGGGCGCGTCTACGAGCAGTACTTC.